Reported below is one T cell receptor beta chain. Its antigen is undetermined. The data belong to a study of cytomegalovirus exposure and HLA in healthy donors. The CDR3 sequence is 15 residues long. Per germline, CDR1 SGHRS and CDR2 YFSETQ. Trimming took 0 bases from V and 6 from J, leaving 10 bases between them. PCR amplification relied on 60 Vbeta primers (plus 13 Jbeta primers). Clones were sequenced by immunoSEQ multiplex PCR, and TCRdb holds only the in-frame ones, with some missing. The sample totals under 70,000 clones. Study conclusions and caveats: A link between a missense DCLRE1C variant and TCR beta V- and J-gene trimming emerged from a later analysis. Across HLA loci, a later analysis found differing TCR association rates, with DRB1 most and HLA-C fewest.

The gene calls are TRBV5-1 and TRBJ1-6; the D gene is possibly TRBD1 (5 bases). The source of this sequence is a man in his fifties in good health and CMV-seropositive. The sample taken for sequencing was PBMCs. The CDR3 sequence: CASSLAWGGNSPLHF. The CDR3 nucleotides read TGCGCCAGCAGCTTGGCCTGGGGCGGTAATTCACCCCTCCACTTT.